This TCR beta chain was found in a study of control samples from healthy donors and cancer patients. Germline assignment: CDR1 SGHNT and CDR2 YYREEE (reference sequence). Trimming removed 4 bases from V and 8 bases from J; junction bases left unmatched: 8. The length of the CDR3 is 15 residues. TCRdb's copy holds only in-frame clones and misses some; the assay was immunoSEQ multiplex PCR. The table shows fewer than 200,000 clones, with 85% to 95% occurring only once. Sequencing used blood. The chain employs TRBV5-4 and TRBJ1-4, with 10 positions matching TRBD1. This sequence was found in a man aged 25-40 years in good health. The CDR3 loop reads CASSGTTGGREKLFF. The CDR3 DNA sequence: TGTGCCAGCAGCGGAACGACAGGGGGCCGCGAAAAACTGTTTTTT.